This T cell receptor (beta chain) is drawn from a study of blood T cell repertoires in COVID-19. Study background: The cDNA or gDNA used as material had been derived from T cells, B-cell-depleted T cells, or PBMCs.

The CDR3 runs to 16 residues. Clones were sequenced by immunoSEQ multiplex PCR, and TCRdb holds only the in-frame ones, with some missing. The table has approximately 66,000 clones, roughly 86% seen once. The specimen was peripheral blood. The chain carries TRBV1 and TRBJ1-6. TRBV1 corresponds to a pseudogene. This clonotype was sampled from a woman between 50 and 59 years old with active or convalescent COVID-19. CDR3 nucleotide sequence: TGCACCAGCAGCCAAGGACGGAGGCAGAAAAATTCACCCCTCCACTTT. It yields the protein CTSSQGRRQKNSPLHF.